This T cell receptor (beta chain) was recorded in a study of T-cell reconstitution after alpha-beta-depleted transplantation in children. Study results and caveats: Newly produced T cells mostly accounted for T-cell counts and diversity one year post-transplant.

Unique molecular identifiers were built into the TCRbeta library. TCRdb called the PCR reads again in MiXCR, with one record for every CDR3 protein. The sample contains fewer than 750,000 distinct CDR3 sequences, around 27% of which appear only once. A few counts support this clonotype. No antigen is known for it. V lost 0 bases to trimming and J lost 5 bases; unmatched junction nucleotides: 3. Per germline, CDR1 DFQATT and CDR2 SNEGSKA (reference sequence). This CDR3 contains 14 residues. The material sequenced was PBMCs, taken before TCRalphabeta/CD19-depleted stem cell transplant. The chain is built from TRBV20-1 and TRBJ2-5; 10 bases are a match to TRBD1. This clonotype originated in a boy younger than two with Wiskott-Aldrich syndrome, due to receive a stem cell transplant. This CDR3 is CSARERQGAETQYF. CDR3 coding DNA: TGCAGTGCTAGAGAACGACAGGGGGCCGAGACCCAGTACTTC.